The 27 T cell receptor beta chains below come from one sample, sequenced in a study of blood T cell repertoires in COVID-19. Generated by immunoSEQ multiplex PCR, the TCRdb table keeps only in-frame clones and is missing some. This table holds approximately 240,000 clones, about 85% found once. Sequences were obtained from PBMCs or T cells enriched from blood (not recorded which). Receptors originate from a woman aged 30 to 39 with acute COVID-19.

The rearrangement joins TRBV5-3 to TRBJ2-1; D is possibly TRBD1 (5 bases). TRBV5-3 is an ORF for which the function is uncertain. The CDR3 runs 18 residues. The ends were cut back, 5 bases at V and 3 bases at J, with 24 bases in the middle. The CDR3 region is CARRSGRGPDRYYNEQFF. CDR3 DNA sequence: TGTGCCAGAAGGAGTGGTAGGGGCCCCGACCGCTACTACAATGAGCAGTTCTTC.

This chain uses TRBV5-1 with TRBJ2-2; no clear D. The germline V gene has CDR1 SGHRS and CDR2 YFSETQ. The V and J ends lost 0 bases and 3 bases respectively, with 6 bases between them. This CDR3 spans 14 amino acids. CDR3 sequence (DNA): TGCGCCAGCAGCTTGGCCTTAGACACCGGGGAGCTGTTTTTT. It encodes CASSLALDTGELFF.

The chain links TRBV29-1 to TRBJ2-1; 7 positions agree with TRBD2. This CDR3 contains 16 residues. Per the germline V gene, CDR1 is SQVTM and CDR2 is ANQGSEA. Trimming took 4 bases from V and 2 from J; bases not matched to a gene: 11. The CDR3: CSVVLASGLTYNEQFF. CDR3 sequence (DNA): TGCAGCGTTGTATTGGCTAGCGGACTTACCTACAATGAGCAGTTCTTC.

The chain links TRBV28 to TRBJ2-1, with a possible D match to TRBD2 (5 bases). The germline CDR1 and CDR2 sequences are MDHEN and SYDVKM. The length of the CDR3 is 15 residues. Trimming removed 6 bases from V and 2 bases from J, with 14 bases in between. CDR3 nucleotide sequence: TGTGCCAGCAGACGTACTAGTCAGCCCTACAATGAGCAGTTCTTC. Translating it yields CASRRTSQPYNEQFF.

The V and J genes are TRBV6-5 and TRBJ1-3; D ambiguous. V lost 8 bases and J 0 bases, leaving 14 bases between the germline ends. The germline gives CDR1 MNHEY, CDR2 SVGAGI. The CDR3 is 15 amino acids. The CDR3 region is CASLYSRGSGNTIYF. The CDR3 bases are TGTGCCAGCCTTTACTCCAGAGGCTCTGGAAACACCATATATTTT.

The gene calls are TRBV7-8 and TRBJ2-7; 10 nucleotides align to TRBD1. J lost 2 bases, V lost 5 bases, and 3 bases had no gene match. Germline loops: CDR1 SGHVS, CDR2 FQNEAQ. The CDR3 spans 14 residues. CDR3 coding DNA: TGTGCCAGCAGCCCTGACAGGGGGCCCTACGAGCAGTACTTC. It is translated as CASSPDRGPYEQYF.

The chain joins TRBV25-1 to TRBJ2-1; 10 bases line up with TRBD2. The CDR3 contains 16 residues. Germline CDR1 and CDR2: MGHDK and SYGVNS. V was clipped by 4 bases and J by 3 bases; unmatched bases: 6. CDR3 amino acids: CASSATRTSGYNEQFF. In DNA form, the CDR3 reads TGTGCCAGCAGTGCAACCCGGACTAGCGGCTACAATGAGCAGTTCTTC.

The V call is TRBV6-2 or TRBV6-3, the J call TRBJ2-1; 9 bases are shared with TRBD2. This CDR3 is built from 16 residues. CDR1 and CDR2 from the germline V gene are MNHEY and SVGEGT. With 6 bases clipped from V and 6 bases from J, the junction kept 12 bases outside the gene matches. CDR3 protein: CASSGPGGLAFNEQFF. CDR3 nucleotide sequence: TGTGCCAGCAGCGGCCCAGGGGGACTAGCCTTCAATGAGCAGTTCTTC.

The CDR3 bases are TGTGCCAGTAGTACAGGATACAATGAGCAGTTCTTC. Protein product: CASSTGYNEQFF. The V and J genes are TRBV19 and TRBJ2-1; D unresolved. The germline gives CDR1 LNHDA, CDR2 SQIVND (reference sequence). V lost 4 bases, J lost 4 bases, and 5 bases lay in between. The CDR3 runs 12 residues.

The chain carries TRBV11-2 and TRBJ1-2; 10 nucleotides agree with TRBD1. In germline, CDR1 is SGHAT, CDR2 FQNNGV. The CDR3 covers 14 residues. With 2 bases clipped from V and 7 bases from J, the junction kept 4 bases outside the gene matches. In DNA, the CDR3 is TGTGCCAGCAGCTTAAGACAGGGGGCGAGTGGCTACACCTTC. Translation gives CASSLRQGASGYTF.

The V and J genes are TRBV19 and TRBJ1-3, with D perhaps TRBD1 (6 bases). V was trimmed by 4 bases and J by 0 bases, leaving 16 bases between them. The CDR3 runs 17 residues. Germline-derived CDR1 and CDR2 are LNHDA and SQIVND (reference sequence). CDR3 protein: CASSTFPQGNSGNTIYF. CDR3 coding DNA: TGTGCCAGTAGTACCTTCCCACAGGGCAACTCTGGAAACACCATATATTTT.

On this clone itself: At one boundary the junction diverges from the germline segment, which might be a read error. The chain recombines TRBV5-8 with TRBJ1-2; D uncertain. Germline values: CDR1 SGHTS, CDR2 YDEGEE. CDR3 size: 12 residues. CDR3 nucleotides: TGTGCCAGCAGCCCCCCAGGCCGAGACGCTTCCTTC. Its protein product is CASSPPGRDASF.

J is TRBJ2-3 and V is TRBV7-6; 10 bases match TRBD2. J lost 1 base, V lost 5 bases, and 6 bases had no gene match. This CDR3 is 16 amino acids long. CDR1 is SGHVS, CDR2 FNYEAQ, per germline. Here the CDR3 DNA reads TGTGCCAGCAGCCTAAGACTAGCGGGCGGCACAGATACGCAGTATTTT. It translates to CASSLRLAGGTDTQYF.

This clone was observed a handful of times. CDR3 DNA sequence: TGTGCCAGCAGTCAGGGGGCTCCGTCTGGCTACACCTTC. Amino acids: CASSQGAPSGYTF. The rearrangement links TRBV28 to TRBJ1-2; TRBD1 aligns across 8 bases. The CDR3 sequence is 13 residues long. V shed 5 bases and J 7 bases; nucleotides not matched to a gene: 6. The V gene's germline CDR1 is MDHEN and CDR2 SYDVKM.

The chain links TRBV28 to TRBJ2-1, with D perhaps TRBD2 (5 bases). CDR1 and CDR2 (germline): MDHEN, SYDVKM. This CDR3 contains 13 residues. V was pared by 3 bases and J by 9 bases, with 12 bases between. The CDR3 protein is CASSLFDGSEQFF. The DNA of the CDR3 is TGTGCCAGCAGTTTGTTCGATGGGAGTGAGCAGTTCTTC.

The CDR3 DNA reads as TGTGCCAGCAGTGACGGTTTGGACAGACCCGGGGAGCTGTTTTTT. Its protein product is CASSDGLDRPGELFF. The chain uses TRBV2 and TRBJ2-2; D perhaps matches TRBD1 (6 bases). V lost 3 bases and J 6 bases, leaving 14 bases between the germline ends. The CDR3 has 15 residues. Germline V gene data show CDR1 as SNHLY and CDR2 as FYNNEI.

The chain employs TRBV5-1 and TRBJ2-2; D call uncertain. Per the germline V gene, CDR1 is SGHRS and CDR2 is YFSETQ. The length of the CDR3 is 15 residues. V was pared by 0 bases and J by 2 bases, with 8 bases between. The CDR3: CASSLDSFNTGELFF. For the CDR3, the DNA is TGCGCCAGCAGCTTGGACAGCTTTAACACCGGGGAGCTGTTTTTT. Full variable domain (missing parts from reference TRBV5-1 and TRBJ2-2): KAGVTQTPRYLIKTRGQQVTLSCSPISGHRSVSWYQQTPGQGLQFLFEYFSETQRNKGNFPGRFSGRQFSNSRSEMNVSTLELGDSALYLCASSLDSFNTGELFFGEGSRLTVL.

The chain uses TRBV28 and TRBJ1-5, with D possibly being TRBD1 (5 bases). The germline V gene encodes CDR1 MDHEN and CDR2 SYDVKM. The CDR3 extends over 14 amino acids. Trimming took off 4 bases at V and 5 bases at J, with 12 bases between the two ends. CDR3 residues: CASSSGGLDQPQHF. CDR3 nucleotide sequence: TGTGCCAGCAGTTCCGGGGGGTTGGATCAGCCCCAGCATTTT.

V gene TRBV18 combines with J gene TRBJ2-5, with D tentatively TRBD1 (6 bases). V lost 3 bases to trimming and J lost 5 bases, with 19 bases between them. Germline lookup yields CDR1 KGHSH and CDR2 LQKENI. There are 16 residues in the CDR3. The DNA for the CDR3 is TGTGCCAGCTCACCGGGGCAGGGGACCATTGCGGAGACCCAGTACTTC. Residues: CASSPGQGTIAETQYF.

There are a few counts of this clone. The CDR3 sequence: CASSAAGLLAKNIQYF. The CDR3 bases are TGTGCCAGCAGCGCCGCGGGGTTACTAGCCAAAAACATTCAGTACTTC. J is TRBJ2-4 and V is TRBV21-1; the table names TRBD2, a call not compared with the DNA. TRBV21-1 is a recognized pseudogene. The CDR3 spans 16 residues.

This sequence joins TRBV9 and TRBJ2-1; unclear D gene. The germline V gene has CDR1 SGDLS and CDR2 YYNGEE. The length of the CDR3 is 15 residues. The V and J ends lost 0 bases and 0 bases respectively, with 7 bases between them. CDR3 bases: TGTGCCAGCAGCGTAGCCGTCGGCTCCTACAATGAGCAGTTCTTC. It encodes CASSVAVGSYNEQFF.

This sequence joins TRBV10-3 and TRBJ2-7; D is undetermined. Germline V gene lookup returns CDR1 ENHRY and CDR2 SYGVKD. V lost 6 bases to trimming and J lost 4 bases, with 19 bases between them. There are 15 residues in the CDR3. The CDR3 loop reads CAIRIGESITYEQYF. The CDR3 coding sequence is TGTGCCATCAGAATTGGAGAGAGCATTACTTACGAGCAGTACTTC.

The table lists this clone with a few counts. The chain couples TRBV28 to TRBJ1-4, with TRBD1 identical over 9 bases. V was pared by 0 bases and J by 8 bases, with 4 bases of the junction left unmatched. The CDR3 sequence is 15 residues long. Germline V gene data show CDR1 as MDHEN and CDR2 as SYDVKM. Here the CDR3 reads CASSLWDRGWEKLFF. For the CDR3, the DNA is TGTGCCAGCAGTTTATGGGACAGGGGATGGGAAAAACTGTTTTTT.

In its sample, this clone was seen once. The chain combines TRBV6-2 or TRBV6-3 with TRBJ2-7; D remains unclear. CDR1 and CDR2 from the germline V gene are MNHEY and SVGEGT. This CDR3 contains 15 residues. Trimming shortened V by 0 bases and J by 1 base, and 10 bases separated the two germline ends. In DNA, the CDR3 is TGTGCCAGCAGTTACTCGCTGCAGGTTTCCTACGAGCAGTACTTC. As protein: CASSYSLQVSYEQYF.

The CDR3 protein is CATSRGGGGSSYEQYF. CDR3 sequence (DNA): TGTGCCACCAGCAGAGGGGGCGGGGGGAGCTCCTACGAGCAGTACTTC. This rearrangement joins TRBV15 to TRBJ2-7; the match to TRBD2 covers 8 bases. The CDR3 spans 16 residues. Germline V CDR1 and CDR2: LNHNV, YYDKDF (reference sequence). V was clipped by 1 base and J by 0 bases; unmatched bases: 5.

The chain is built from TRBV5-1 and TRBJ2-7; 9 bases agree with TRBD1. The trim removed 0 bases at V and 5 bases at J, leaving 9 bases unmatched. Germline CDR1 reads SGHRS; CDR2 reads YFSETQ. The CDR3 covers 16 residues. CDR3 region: CASSLVGQGLKNEQYF. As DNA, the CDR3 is TGCGCCAGCAGCTTGGTCGGACAGGGGTTGAAAAACGAGCAGTACTTC.

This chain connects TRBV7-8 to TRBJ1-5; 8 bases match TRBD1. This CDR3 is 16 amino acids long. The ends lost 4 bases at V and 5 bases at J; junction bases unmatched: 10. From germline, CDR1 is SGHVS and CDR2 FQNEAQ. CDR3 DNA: TGTGCCAGCAGCTCACGCCGGACAGGGCAAGATCAGCCCCAGCATTTT. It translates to CASSSRRTGQDQPQHF.